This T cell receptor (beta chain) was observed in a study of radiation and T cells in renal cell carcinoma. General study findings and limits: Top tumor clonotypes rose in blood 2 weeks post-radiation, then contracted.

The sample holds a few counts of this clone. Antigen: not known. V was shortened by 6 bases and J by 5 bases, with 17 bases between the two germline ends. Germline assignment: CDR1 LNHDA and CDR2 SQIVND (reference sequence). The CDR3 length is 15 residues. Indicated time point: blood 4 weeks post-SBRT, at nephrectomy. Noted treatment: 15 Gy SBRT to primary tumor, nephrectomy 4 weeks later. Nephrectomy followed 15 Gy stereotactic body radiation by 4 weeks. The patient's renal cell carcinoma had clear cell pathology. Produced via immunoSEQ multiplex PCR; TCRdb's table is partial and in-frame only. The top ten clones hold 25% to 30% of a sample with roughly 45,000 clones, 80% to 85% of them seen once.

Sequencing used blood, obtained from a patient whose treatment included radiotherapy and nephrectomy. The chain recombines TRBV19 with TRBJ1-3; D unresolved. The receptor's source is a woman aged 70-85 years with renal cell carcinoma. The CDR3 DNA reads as TGTGCCAGTAGAATGTCGGGGATCGGGCGAAACACCATATATTTT. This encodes CASRMSGIGRNTIYF.